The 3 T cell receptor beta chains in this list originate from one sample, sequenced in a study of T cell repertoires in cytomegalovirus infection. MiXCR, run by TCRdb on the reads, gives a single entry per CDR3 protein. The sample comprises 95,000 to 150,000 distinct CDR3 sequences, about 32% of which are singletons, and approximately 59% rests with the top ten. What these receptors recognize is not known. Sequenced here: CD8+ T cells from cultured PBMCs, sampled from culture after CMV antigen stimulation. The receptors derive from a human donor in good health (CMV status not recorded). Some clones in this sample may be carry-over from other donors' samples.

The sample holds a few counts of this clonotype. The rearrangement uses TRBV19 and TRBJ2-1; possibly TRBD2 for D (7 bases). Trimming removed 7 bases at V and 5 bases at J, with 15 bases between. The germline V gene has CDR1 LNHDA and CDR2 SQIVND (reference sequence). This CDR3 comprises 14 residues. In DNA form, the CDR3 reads TGTGCCAGTAACCAAATCGGGGGGCACAATGAGCAGTTCTTC. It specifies CASNQIGGHNEQFF.

Here the CDR3 reads CASSGSGNYGYTF. The CDR3 bases are TGCGCCAGCAGTGGGTCAGGCAACTATGGCTACACCTTC. The chain couples TRBV10-2 to TRBJ1-2, with D uncertain. The length of the CDR3 is 13 residues. Germline values: CDR1 WSHSY, CDR2 SAAADI. Trimming removed 4 bases at V and 2 bases at J, with 8 bases between.

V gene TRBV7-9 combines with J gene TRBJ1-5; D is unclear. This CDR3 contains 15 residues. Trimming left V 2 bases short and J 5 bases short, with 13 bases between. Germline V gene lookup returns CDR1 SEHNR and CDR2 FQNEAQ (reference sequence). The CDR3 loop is CASSLSWGSDQPQHF. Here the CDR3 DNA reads TGTGCCAGCAGCTTAAGTTGGGGAAGCGATCAGCCCCAGCATTTT. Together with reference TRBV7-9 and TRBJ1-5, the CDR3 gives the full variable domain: DTGVSQNPRHKITKRGQNVTFRCDPISEHNRLYWYRQTLGQGPEFLTYFQNEAQLEKSRLLSDRFSAERPKGSFSTLEIQRTEQGDSAMYLCASSLSWGSDQPQHFGDGTRLSIL.